This entry lists 11 T cell receptor beta chains sequenced from one sample in a study of beta chain features in type 1 diabetes. Sequencing targeted expressed TCRB transcripts, as all isolated RNA had been reverse transcribed. Profiling relied on immunoSEQ multiplex PCR, and the TCRdb table lists in-frame clones only, not all of them. The repertoire has 250,000 to 300,000 clones, around 7.3% of them found once; the top ten carry approximately 1%. The specimen sequenced was central memory CD4+ T cells from blood. These TCRs come from a young woman in good health.

The V call is TRBV18, the J call TRBJ2-2, with 9 bases fitting TRBD2. Germline lookup yields CDR1 KGHSH and CDR2 LQKENI. Trimming removed 3 bases from V and 4 bases from J; junction bases left unmatched: 15. This CDR3 has 19 amino acids. The CDR3 coding sequence is TGTGCCAGCTCACCGCTATCTTTTGGCGGGGGGGCCTCCACCGGGGAGCTGTTTTTT. It is translated as CASSPLSFGGGASTGELFF. The full variable domain, its missing parts supplied by reference TRBV18 and TRBJ2-2, is NAGVMQNPRHLVRRRGQEARLRCSPMKGHSHVYWYRQLPEEGLKFMVYLQKENIIDESGMPKERFSAEFPKEGPSILRIQQVVRGDSAAYFCASSPLSFGGGASTGELFFGEGSRLTVL.

This clone has a handful of counts. Other DNA sequences of this sample code for an identical CDR3. This chain links TRBV20-1 with TRBJ2-5, with D uncertain. The germline V gene has CDR1 DFQATT and CDR2 SNEGSKA (reference sequence). The CDR3 extends over 11 amino acids. V was pared by 6 bases and J by 4 bases, with 9 bases between. The CDR3 bases are TGCAGTGCCAGGCCCCTAGAGACCCAGTACTTC. Its protein is CSARPLETQYF.

There are many counts of this clone. The V call is TRBV7-2, the J call TRBJ1-5; 7 bases map to TRBD1. The CDR3 has 15 residues. From germline, CDR1 is SGHTA and CDR2 FQGNSA. With 1 base clipped from V and 4 bases from J, the junction kept 4 bases outside the gene matches. CDR3 in amino acids: CASSLVGQTNQPQHF. The CDR3 DNA reads TGTGCCAGCAGCTTAGTGGGACAGACTAATCAGCCCCAGCATTTT.

The V gene is TRBV7-2, the J gene TRBJ2-1, with D perhaps matching TRBD2 (6 bases). Trimming left V 6 bases short and J 2 bases short, with 17 bases between. Germline V CDR1 and CDR2: SGHTA, FQGNSA. The CDR3 spans 16 residues. The chain's CDR3 is CASSQTGSGTYNEQFF. Here the CDR3 DNA reads TGTGCCAGCAGTCAAACGGGTAGCGGAACCTACAATGAGCAGTTCTTC.

This sequence joins TRBV25-1 and TRBJ1-3, with D possibly being TRBD1 (5 bases). The V end lost 2 bases, the J end lost 4 bases, and 12 bases lay between the germline ends. The CDR3 spans 15 residues. Germline V gives CDR1 MGHDK, CDR2 SYGVNS. CDR3 in amino acids: CASSEGGKRGNTIYF. The CDR3 DNA reads TGTGCCAGCAGTGAAGGGGGAAAAAGGGGAAACACCATATATTTT. Drawing the rest from reference TRBV25-1 and TRBJ1-3, the complete variable domain is EADIYQTPRYLVIGTGKKITLECSQTMGHDKMYWYQQDPGMELHLIHYSYGVNSTEKGDLSSESTVSRIRTEHFPLTLESARPSHTSQYLCASSEGGKRGNTIYFGEGSWLTVV.

This clone was seen more than once but under ten times. The chain recombines TRBV23-1 with TRBJ2-7; D ambiguous. TRBV23-1 is assigned to the ORF class and has an uncertain function. This CDR3 region has 17 residues. V was shortened by 2 bases and J by 7 bases, with 24 bases between the two germline ends. CDR3 in DNA: TGCGCCAGCAGTCAACGGTCGGTGTTAGTCGTATCTGGGGAGCAGTACGTC. Its translation: CASSQRSVLVVSGEQYV.

V is TRBV29-1 and J is TRBJ2-1, with 13 positions matching TRBD2. The CDR3 is made up of 13 amino acids. Germline CDR1 is SQVTM and CDR2 is ANQGSEA. Germline trimming cut 6 bases from V and 7 bases from J; bases unmatched to any gene: 3. CDR3 amino acids: CSVSGLAGNEQFF. CDR3 in DNA: TGCAGCGTATCGGGACTAGCGGGGAATGAGCAGTTCTTC.

J is TRBJ1-6 and V is TRBV7-9, with D tentatively TRBD1 (6 bases). Trimming shortened V by 8 bases and J by 3 bases, and 11 bases separated the two germline ends. The CDR3 consists of 14 residues. Germline V gene sequence: CDR1 SEHNR, CDR2 FQNEAQ (reference sequence). Here the CDR3 DNA reads TGTGCCAGCGGGTGGGACATCTATAATTCACCCCTCCACTTT. As protein: CASGWDIYNSPLHF.

This clone was seen repeatedly, ten times or more. The V call is TRBV9, the J call TRBJ2-3; no firm D call. Germline V lookup: CDR1 SGDLS, CDR2 YYNGEE. The CDR3 has 14 residues. V was clipped by 1 base and J by 0 bases, with 6 bases between them. The CDR3 DNA reads as TGTGCCAGCAGCGTACGTCAGAGCACAGATACGCAGTATTTT. Translating gives CASSVRQSTDTQYF.

This clone occurred a few times. This rearrangement joins TRBV5-6 to TRBJ2-7, with 9 bases identical to TRBD1. Per the germline V gene, CDR1 is SGHDT and CDR2 is YYEEEE. CDR3 size: 15 residues. V shed 2 bases, J shed 3 bases, and the junction held 6 bases outside the gene matches. The CDR3 loop reads CASSFFGTGFYEQYF. CDR3 DNA sequence: TGTGCCAGCAGCTTTTTCGGGACAGGGTTCTACGAGCAGTACTTC.

The V gene is TRBV7-9, the J gene TRBJ2-2; TRBD2 matches at 13 bases. Germline-derived CDR1 and CDR2 are SEHNR and FQNEAQ (reference sequence). V lost 5 bases to trimming and J lost 4 bases; unmatched junction nucleotides: 4. This CDR3 is 16 amino acids long. CDR3 sequence: CASSALAGGSTGELFF. DNA of the CDR3: TGTGCCAGCAGCGCACTAGCGGGAGGGTCCACCGGGGAGCTGTTTTTT.